These T cell receptor beta chains were read from a single sample in a study of blood T cell repertoires in COVID-19. Clones were sequenced by immunoSEQ multiplex PCR, and TCRdb holds only the in-frame ones, with some missing. This sample has 240,000 or so clones, with around 87% found just once. Input material: peripheral blood. Source of these receptors: a woman in her sixties or seventies with active or convalescent COVID-19. CDR3s include the opening cysteine and the closing phenylalanine or tryptophan. Each record gives: D gene, V gene, clone size, J gene, CDR3 DNA, CDR3 protein. D genes are given only for firm matches. Clone size is shown for a subset of rows, as once, few, many or a class of expanded clone.

D: .; V: TRBV4-3; size: once; J: TRBJ1-2; DNA: TGCGCCAGCAGCCAAGATCGAGGCACCCTCACGGGCTACACCTTC; CDR3: CASSQDRGTLTGYTF
D: .; V: TRBV11-2; size: once; J: TRBJ1-2; DNA: TGTGCCAGCAGCTCCAGGATAGAAGGCTACACCTTC; CDR3: CASSSRIEGYTF
D: .; V: TRBV6-5; size: .; J: TRBJ2-5; DNA: TGTGCCAGCAGCGCCAGGGTGGGGGAGACCCAGTACTTC; CDR3: CASSARVGETQYF
D: .; V: TRBV6-5; size: .; J: TRBJ1-1; DNA: TGTGCCAGCAGACGGGGTATGAACACTGAAGCTTTCTTT; CDR3: CASRRGMNTEAFF
D: .; V: TRBV7-2; size: .; J: TRBJ2-5; DNA: TGTGCCAGCAGCTTATCAGGGATAGAGACCCAGTACTTC; CDR3: CASSLSGIETQYF
D: .; V: TRBV7-2; size: .; J: TRBJ1-6; DNA: TGTGCCAGCAGCTTGAGGTCACCCCTCCACTTT; CDR3: CASSLRSPLHF
D: TRBD1; V: TRBV12-3/TRBV12-4; size: .; J: TRBJ1-1; DNA: TGTGCCAGCAACAAACAGGGGTCGACTGAAGCTTTCTTT; CDR3: CASNKQGSTEAFF
D: .; V: TRBV6-5; size: .; J: TRBJ1-6; DNA: TGTGCCAGCAGTTACGAAGGGACACACAATTCACCCCTCCACTTT; CDR3: CASSYEGTHNSPLHF
D: .; V: TRBV6-4; size: .; J: TRBJ2-1; DNA: TGTGCCAGCAGTGACTCAAGGGGCCCCTATGAGCAGTTCTTC; CDR3: CASSDSRGPYEQFF
D: .; V: TRBV19; size: .; J: TRBJ1-1; DNA: TGTGCCAGTAGTATAAAAGGGGCGCGCACTGAAGCTTTCTTT; CDR3: CASSIKGARTEAFF
D: .; V: TRBV7-9; size: .; J: TRBJ1-1; DNA: TGTGCCAGCAGCCCCCCAAACACTGAAGCTTTCTTT; CDR3: CASSPPNTEAFF
D: .; V: TRBV24-1; size: .; J: TRBJ2-2; DNA: TGTGCCACCAGTGATTTGTCCACAGGTGATGCCGGGGAGCTGTTTTTT; CDR3: CATSDLSTGDAGELFF
D: .; V: TRBV11-2; size: once; J: TRBJ1-6; DNA: TGTGCCAGCAGCGGTGGACAGCTCTATAATTCACCCCTCCACTTT; CDR3: CASSGGQLYNSPLHF
D: TRBD2; V: TRBV7-8; size: .; J: TRBJ2-1; DNA: TGTGCCAGCAGCGTCCCGGGACTACTTTACAATGAGCAGTTCTTC; CDR3: CASSVPGLLYNEQFF
D: .; V: TRBV28; size: .; J: TRBJ2-5; DNA: TGTGCCAGCAGTCCCTGGCGGGAAGAGACCCAGTACTTC; CDR3: CASSPWREETQYF